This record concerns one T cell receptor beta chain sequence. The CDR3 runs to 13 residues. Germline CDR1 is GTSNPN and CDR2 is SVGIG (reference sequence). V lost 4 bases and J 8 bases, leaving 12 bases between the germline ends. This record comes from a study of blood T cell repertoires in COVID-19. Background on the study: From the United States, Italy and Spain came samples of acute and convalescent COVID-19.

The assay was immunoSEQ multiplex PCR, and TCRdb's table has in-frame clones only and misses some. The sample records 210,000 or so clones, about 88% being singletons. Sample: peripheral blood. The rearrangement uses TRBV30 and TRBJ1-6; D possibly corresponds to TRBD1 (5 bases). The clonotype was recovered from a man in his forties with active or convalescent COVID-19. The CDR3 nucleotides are TGTGCCTGGACCCTTGGGGCGGATTCACCCCTCCACTTT. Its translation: CAWTLGADSPLHF.